The 6 T cell receptor beta chains presented below share a single source sample, sequenced in a study of blood T cell repertoires in COVID-19. Profiling relied on immunoSEQ multiplex PCR, and the TCRdb table lists in-frame clones only, not all of them. The repertoire includes some 170,000 clones, roughly 87% of them detected once, and around 1.2% sits in the top ten. The sequenced sample consisted of PBMCs or T cells enriched from blood (not recorded which). Receptors originate from a human donor with acute COVID-19. The donor label of this sample is uncertain.

The chain employs TRBV6-4 and TRBJ2-1; 12 bases are a match to TRBD2. Germline trimming cut 4 bases from V and 5 bases from J; bases unmatched to any gene: 0. Germline V gene sequence: CDR1 MRHNA, CDR2 SNTAGT. The CDR3 sequence is 14 residues long. The DNA for the CDR3 is TGTGCCAGCAGTGGACTAGCGGGGGACAATGAGCAGTTCTTC. This sequence encodes CASSGLAGDNEQFF.

This clone was seen once. The chain carries TRBV6-5 and TRBJ1-3; 7 bases are a match to TRBD1. The CDR3 loop spans 15 amino acids. In germline, CDR1 is MNHEY, CDR2 SVGAGI. Germline trimming cut 5 bases from V and 2 bases from J; bases unmatched to any gene: 6. The CDR3 loop reads CASSTTTGTGNTIYF. The CDR3 region has the DNA TGTGCCAGCAGTACCACGACAGGGACTGGAAACACCATATATTTT.

The CDR3 bases are TGTGCCAGCAGCGCCGGAGGAACTAATGAAAAACTGTTTTTT. Residues: CASSAGGTNEKLFF. The rearrangement joins TRBV7-2 to TRBJ1-4; D unresolved. Germline CDR1 reads SGHTA; CDR2 reads FQGNSA. This CDR3 contains 14 residues. The V gene lost 5 bases and the J gene lost 1 base, with 8 bases spanning the gap.

V is TRBV28 and J is TRBJ2-1, with TRBD1 as a possible D gene (6 bases). Trimming pared 1 base from V and 1 base from J, leaving 11 bases between. This CDR3 has 16 amino acids. Germline V gene lookup returns CDR1 MDHEN and CDR2 SYDVKM. The CDR3 DNA is TGTGCCAGCAGTTTATATCAGGGGTTGTCCTACAATGAGCAGTTCTTC. Protein product: CASSLYQGLSYNEQFF.

This clone came up once. This chain joins TRBV7-2 and TRBJ2-1; D possibly corresponds to TRBD2 (6 bases). This CDR3 contains 15 residues. Between the trimmed V and J ends, which lost 6 bases and 4 bases, there was a span of 16 bases. From germline, CDR1 is SGHTA and CDR2 FQGNSA. CDR3 bases: TGTGCCAGCAGGCTGTGGGACTCCGAGTACAATGAGCAGTTCTTC. It translates to CASRLWDSEYNEQFF.

J is TRBJ1-1 and V is TRBV7-3, with D possibly matching TRBD1 (5 bases). V was trimmed by 4 bases and J by 1 base, leaving 7 bases between them. The length of the CDR3 is 13 residues. The germline V gene has CDR1 SGHTA and CDR2 FQGTGA. CDR3 DNA: TGTGCCAGCAGCTCTGACAGGAACACTGAAGCTTTCTTT. It yields the protein CASSSDRNTEAFF.